This T cell receptor beta chain was recovered during a study of response to subunit inactivated influenza vaccine. V gave up 6 bases and J gave up 4 bases; unmatched junction bases: 5. Germline lookup yields CDR1 SQVTM and CDR2 ANQGSEA. The CDR3 covers 12 residues. Findings of the study overall: Authors suggested that a seasonal influenza vaccination recruits few new T cells each time.

TCRdb fed the RT-PCR reads into MiXCR, producing one record per CDR3 protein. There are 500,000 or so distinct CDR3 sequences in the sample; around 9.9% occur only once, and about an eighth lies in the top ten. Only a few counts were recorded for this clonotype. Its antigen remains unidentified. The J gene is TRBJ1-1, the V gene TRBV29-1, with 7 bases matching TRBD1. This receptor was taken from a man aged 50-59 years who received an inactivated influenza vaccine. The specimen was PBMCs from blood, collected 35 to 45 days after vaccination. The CDR3 sequence: CSVNRGSTEAFF. The CDR3 DNA reads TGCAGCGTCAACAGGGGTAGCACTGAAGCTTTCTTT.